This entry is about one T cell receptor (beta chain). The source of the sample is a study of monozygotic twins with inflammatory bowel disease. One entry per CDR3 protein, without DNA, is what TCRdb gives after re-calling the 5' RACE reads. The sample has tens of thousands of distinct CDR3 sequences. Germline assignment: CDR1 LGHNA and CDR2 YNFKEQ. The length of the CDR3 is 15 residues. The sample comprised blood. The receptor's source is a human donor with ulcerative colitis or Crohn's disease, or a healthy co-twin of an affected twin (not recorded which). V is TRBV4-2 and J is TRBJ2-1; the TRBD1 assignment by TCRdb is unverifiable without DNA. CDR3 sequence reads: CASSPRDRGDNEQFF.